These T cell receptor beta chains were read from a single sample in a study of Ad26.COV2.S vaccination and SARS-CoV-2 variants. Libraries were prepared by immunoSEQ multiplex PCR; TCRdb keeps only in-frame clonotypes and omits some of them. The data show some 420,000 clones, roughly 90% seen once. The source material was peripheral blood, sampled in a trial of Ad26.COV2.S vaccine versus placebo. The receptors originated from a person aged 18 to 65 who received the Ad26.COV2.S COVID-19 vaccine or a placebo. Each CDR3 is given with its conserved first and last residue. Each record gives: V gene, D gene, J gene, CDR3 protein. The D gene is left open where the match is weak.

V gene: TRBV11-2
D gene: TRBD2
J gene: TRBJ2-7
CDR3 protein: CASSLGTSGYEQYF

V gene: TRBV24-1
D gene: .
J gene: TRBJ1-4
CDR3 protein: CATSSYGEKLFF

V gene: TRBV12-3/TRBV12-4
D gene: .
J gene: TRBJ2-5
CDR3 protein: CASRRGVTQYF

V gene: TRBV5-4
D gene: TRBD2
J gene: TRBJ2-7
CDR3 protein: CASREAGGLPYEQYF

V gene: TRBV29-1
D gene: .
J gene: TRBJ2-2
CDR3 protein: CSAKGNTGELFF

V gene: TRBV5-4
D gene: TRBD1
J gene: TRBJ2-3
CDR3 protein: CASRQGYSTDTQYF

V gene: TRBV29-1
D gene: .
J gene: TRBJ1-1
CDR3 protein: CSVTPGGTNTEAFF

V gene: TRBV11-2
D gene: .
J gene: TRBJ2-7
CDR3 protein: CASSLGGPTYEQYF

V gene: TRBV10-3
D gene: TRBD1
J gene: TRBJ2-1
CDR3 protein: CASRQGIKGYNEQFF

V gene: TRBV15
D gene: .
J gene: TRBJ1-1
CDR3 protein: CATSRDGAGLAFF

V gene: TRBV28
D gene: .
J gene: TRBJ1-2
CDR3 protein: CASSAPGALRSGYTF

V gene: TRBV6-2/TRBV6-3
D gene: TRBD2
J gene: TRBJ2-1
CDR3 protein: CASRPSGGSTEQFF

V gene: TRBV12-3/TRBV12-4
D gene: .
J gene: TRBJ2-5
CDR3 protein: CASSLAVETQYF

V gene: TRBV25-1
D gene: .
J gene: TRBJ2-7
CDR3 protein: CASSELNTYEQYF

V gene: TRBV30
D gene: .
J gene: TRBJ2-6
CDR3 protein: CAWSPHSAGANVLTF

V gene: TRBV6-2/TRBV6-3
D gene: TRBD1
J gene: TRBJ2-1
CDR3 protein: CASSYPRQGVIEQFF

V gene: TRBV12-3/TRBV12-4
D gene: .
J gene: TRBJ1-1
CDR3 protein: CASSFNRMGAFF

V gene: TRBV10-3
D gene: .
J gene: TRBJ2-3
CDR3 protein: CAITAGTPYRDTQYF

V gene: TRBV5-1
D gene: TRBD1
J gene: TRBJ2-5
CDR3 protein: CASLGTGQTQYF

V gene: TRBV6-6
D gene: .
J gene: TRBJ1-5
CDR3 protein: CASSDGGPQHF

V gene: TRBV25-1
D gene: .
J gene: TRBJ1-1
CDR3 protein: CASSASARTEAFF

V gene: TRBV9
D gene: .
J gene: TRBJ1-1
CDR3 protein: CASSRRAGQHTEAFF

V gene: TRBV11-2
D gene: TRBD1
J gene: TRBJ1-1
CDR3 protein: CASSLEAGGKNTEAFF

V gene: TRBV6-2/TRBV6-3
D gene: .
J gene: TRBJ2-1
CDR3 protein: CASSFDINEQFF

V gene: TRBV5-1
D gene: .
J gene: TRBJ1-6
CDR3 protein: CASRMEAPNSPLHF

V gene: TRBV5-6
D gene: .
J gene: TRBJ2-3
CDR3 protein: CASSLNLNYLTDTQYF

V gene: TRBV7-2
D gene: .
J gene: TRBJ2-3
CDR3 protein: CASSLGGGPDTQYF

V gene: TRBV4-3
D gene: TRBD2
J gene: TRBJ2-1
CDR3 protein: CASSQEVPGTSVYNEQFF

V gene: TRBV7-8
D gene: .
J gene: TRBJ2-2
CDR3 protein: CASSLDGADTGELFF

V gene: TRBV29-1
D gene: TRBD2
J gene: TRBJ2-1
CDR3 protein: CSVDQAGFANEQFF

V gene: TRBV5-1
D gene: TRBD2
J gene: TRBJ2-3
CDR3 protein: CASSFSRGGTVDTQYF

V gene: TRBV6-5
D gene: .
J gene: TRBJ1-1
CDR3 protein: CASSLGAGTEAFF

V gene: TRBV30
D gene: .
J gene: TRBJ1-6
CDR3 protein: CAWSKEGTLPLHF

V gene: TRBV28
D gene: TRBD1
J gene: TRBJ1-3
CDR3 protein: CASSGPGQSLLSGNTIYF

V gene: TRBV2
D gene: .
J gene: TRBJ2-7
CDR3 protein: CASSEASNRGEQYF

V gene: TRBV7-2
D gene: TRBD2
J gene: TRBJ2-3
CDR3 protein: CASSLRSGGGKNTQYF

V gene: TRBV24-1
D gene: TRBD2
J gene: TRBJ2-3
CDR3 protein: CATSDWTSDSTDTQYF

V gene: TRBV7-2
D gene: .
J gene: TRBJ2-7
CDR3 protein: CASSPRDVSYEQYF

V gene: TRBV6-5
D gene: TRBD1
J gene: TRBJ2-1
CDR3 protein: CASSYSRTGVNEQFF

V gene: TRBV2
D gene: .
J gene: TRBJ2-7
CDR3 protein: CASSGPGTRSSYEQYF

V gene: TRBV6-6
D gene: .
J gene: TRBJ2-7
CDR3 protein: CASSYSTSGVGIEQYF

V gene: TRBV7-3
D gene: TRBD1
J gene: TRBJ2-5
CDR3 protein: CASSSQGQYQETQYF

V gene: TRBV29-1
D gene: .
J gene: TRBJ2-5
CDR3 protein: CSVERPPTGRVAQYF

V gene: TRBV2
D gene: .
J gene: TRBJ2-3
CDR3 protein: CASIGAYTTDTQYF

V gene: TRBV7-2
D gene: .
J gene: TRBJ1-1
CDR3 protein: CASSLSGSTEAFF

V gene: TRBV12-2
D gene: .
J gene: TRBJ2-2
CDR3 protein: CASRLGKGCGGTGELFF

V gene: TRBV5-1
D gene: TRBD2
J gene: TRBJ2-5
CDR3 protein: CASRTSDYQETQYF

V gene: TRBV30
D gene: TRBD1
J gene: TRBJ1-2
CDR3 protein: CAWSPGGGYTF

V gene: TRBV4-3
D gene: .
J gene: TRBJ2-7
CDR3 protein: CASSHYPGDHFSYEQYF

V gene: TRBV11-2
D gene: TRBD1
J gene: TRBJ2-5
CDR3 protein: CASRPTAGTGVETQYF

V gene: TRBV11-3
D gene: .
J gene: TRBJ2-3
CDR3 protein: CASSSRGPNPDTQYF

V gene: TRBV10-1
D gene: .
J gene: TRBJ1-5
CDR3 protein: CASSERGNQPQHF

V gene: TRBV11-3
D gene: TRBD2
J gene: TRBJ2-4
CDR3 protein: CASSLEFRGGQVLQNIQYF

V gene: TRBV2
D gene: TRBD1
J gene: TRBJ1-5
CDR3 protein: CASSDRGVSLPQHF

V gene: TRBV5-1
D gene: TRBD1
J gene: TRBJ2-1
CDR3 protein: CASSLGTVTYNEQFF

V gene: TRBV7-2
D gene: TRBD2
J gene: TRBJ2-1
CDR3 protein: CASSLFPPGTRIDNEQFF